The T cell receptor beta chain described here comes from a study of CD8 T cells in Susac syndrome. With random hexamers, 0.5 to 1 ug RNA was reverse transcribed. TCRdb ran MiXCR on the immunoSEQ multiplex PCR reads and lists one entry per CDR3 protein. The sample carries 100,000 to 150,000 distinct CDR3 sequences, around 95% recorded once. The CDR3 sequence is 14 residues long. Germline V gene data show CDR1 as SGHRS and CDR2 as YFSETQ. The ends were cut back, 1 base at V and 3 bases at J, with 10 bases in the middle. The chain has TRBV5-1 and TRBJ2-5, with D unresolved. This clonotype originated in a human donor with Susac syndrome. Sequenced sample: CD8+ T cells from PBMCs. The CDR3 loop is CASSLRYFKETQYF. CDR3 DNA: TGCGCCAGCAGCTTGAGGTACTTCAAAGAGACCCAGTACTTC.